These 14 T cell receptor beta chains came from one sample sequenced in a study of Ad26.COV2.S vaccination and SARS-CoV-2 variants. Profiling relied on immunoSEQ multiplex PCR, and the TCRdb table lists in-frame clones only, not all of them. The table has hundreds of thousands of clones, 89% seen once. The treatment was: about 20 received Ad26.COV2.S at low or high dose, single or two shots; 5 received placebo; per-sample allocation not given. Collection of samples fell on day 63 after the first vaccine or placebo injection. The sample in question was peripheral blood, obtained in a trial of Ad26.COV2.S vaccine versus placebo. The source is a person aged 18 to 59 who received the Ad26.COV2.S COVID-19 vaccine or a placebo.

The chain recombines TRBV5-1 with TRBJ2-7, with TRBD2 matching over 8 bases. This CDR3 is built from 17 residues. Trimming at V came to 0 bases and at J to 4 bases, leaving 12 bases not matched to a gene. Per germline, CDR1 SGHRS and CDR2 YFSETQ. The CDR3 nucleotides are TGCGCCAGCAGCTTGGGTCTAGGTAGCGGGATGCCTTACGAGCAGTACGTC. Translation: CASSLGLGSGMPYEQYV.

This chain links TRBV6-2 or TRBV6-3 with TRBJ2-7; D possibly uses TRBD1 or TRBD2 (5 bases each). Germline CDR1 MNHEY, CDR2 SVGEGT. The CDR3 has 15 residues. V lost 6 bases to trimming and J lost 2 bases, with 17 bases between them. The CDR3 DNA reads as TGTGCCAGCAGCAACGGGGCCTCCTCGACCTACGAGCAGTACTTC. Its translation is CASSNGASSTYEQYF.

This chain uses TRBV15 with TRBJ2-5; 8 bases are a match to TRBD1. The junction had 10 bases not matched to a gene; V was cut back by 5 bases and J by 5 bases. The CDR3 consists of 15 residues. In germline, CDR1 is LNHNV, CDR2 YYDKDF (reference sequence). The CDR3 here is CATSPGQGEMETQYF. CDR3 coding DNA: TGTGCCACCAGCCCAGGACAGGGCGAAATGGAGACCCAGTACTTC.

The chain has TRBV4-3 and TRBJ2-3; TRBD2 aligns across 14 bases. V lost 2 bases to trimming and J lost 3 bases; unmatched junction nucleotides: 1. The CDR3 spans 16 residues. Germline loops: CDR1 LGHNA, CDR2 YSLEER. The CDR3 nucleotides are TGCGCCAGCAGCCAATGGACTAGCGGGGGGACAGATACGCAGTATTTT. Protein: CASSQWTSGGTDTQYF.

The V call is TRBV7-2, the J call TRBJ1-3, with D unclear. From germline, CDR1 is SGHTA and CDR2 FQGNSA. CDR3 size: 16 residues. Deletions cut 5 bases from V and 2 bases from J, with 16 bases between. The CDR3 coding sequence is TGTGCCAGCAGCCCCCAATGGAGGTTGGCTGGAAACACCATATATTTT. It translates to CASSPQWRLAGNTIYF.

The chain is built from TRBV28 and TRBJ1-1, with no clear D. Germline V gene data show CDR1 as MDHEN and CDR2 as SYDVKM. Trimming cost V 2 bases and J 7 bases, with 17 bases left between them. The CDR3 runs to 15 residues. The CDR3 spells CASSLPVGSGNEAFF. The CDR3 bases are TGTGCCAGCAGTTTACCAGTAGGGTCGGGAAATGAAGCTTTCTTT.

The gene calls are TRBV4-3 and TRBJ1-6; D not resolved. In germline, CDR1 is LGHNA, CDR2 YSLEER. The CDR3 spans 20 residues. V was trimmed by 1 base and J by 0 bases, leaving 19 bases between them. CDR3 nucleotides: TGCGCCAGCAGCCAAGCATCATACGTGACCGTCAGCTCCTATAATTCACCCCTCCACTTT. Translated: CASSQASYVTVSSYNSPLHF.

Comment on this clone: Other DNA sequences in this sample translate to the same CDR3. The CDR3 region is CASSAGTSGGDTQYF. The DNA of the CDR3 is TGTGCCAGCAGCGCGGGGACTAGCGGGGGCGATACGCAGTATTTT. The genes are TRBV7-2 and TRBJ2-3; 14 nucleotides match TRBD2. Germline V gene lookup returns CDR1 SGHTA and CDR2 FQGNSA. Trimming took 5 bases from V and 6 from J; bases not matched to a gene: 4. The CDR3 sequence is 15 residues long.

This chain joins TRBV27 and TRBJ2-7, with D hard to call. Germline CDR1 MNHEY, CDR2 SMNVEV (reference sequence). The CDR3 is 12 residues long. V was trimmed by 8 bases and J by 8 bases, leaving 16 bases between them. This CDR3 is CASGPGFRQQYF. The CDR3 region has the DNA TGTGCCAGCGGGCCTGGCTTCAGACAGCAGTACTTC.

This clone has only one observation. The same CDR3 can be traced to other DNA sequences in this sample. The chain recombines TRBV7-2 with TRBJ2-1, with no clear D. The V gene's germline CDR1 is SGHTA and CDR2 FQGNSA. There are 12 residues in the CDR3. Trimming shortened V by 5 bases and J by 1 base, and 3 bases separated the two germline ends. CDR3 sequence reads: CASSPSYNEQFF. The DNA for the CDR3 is TGTGCCAGCAGCCCTTCCTACAATGAGCAGTTCTTC.

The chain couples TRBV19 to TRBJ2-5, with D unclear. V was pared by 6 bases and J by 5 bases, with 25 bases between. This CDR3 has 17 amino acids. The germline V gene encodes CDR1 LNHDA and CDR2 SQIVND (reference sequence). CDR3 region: CASSTSTGSSDVETQYF. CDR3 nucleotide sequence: TGTGCCAGTAGCACCTCCACCGGGTCCTCAGATGTGGAGACCCAGTACTTC.

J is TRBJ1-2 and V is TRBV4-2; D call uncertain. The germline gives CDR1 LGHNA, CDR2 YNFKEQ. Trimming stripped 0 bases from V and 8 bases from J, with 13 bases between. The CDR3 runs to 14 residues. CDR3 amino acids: CASSQEGMREGYTF. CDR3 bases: TGTGCCAGCAGCCAAGAAGGTATGAGGGAGGGCTACACCTTC.

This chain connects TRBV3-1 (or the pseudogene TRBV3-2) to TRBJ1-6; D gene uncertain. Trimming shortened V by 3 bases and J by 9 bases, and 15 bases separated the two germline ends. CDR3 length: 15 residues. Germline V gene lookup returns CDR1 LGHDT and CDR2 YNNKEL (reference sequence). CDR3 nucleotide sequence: TGTGCCAGCAGCCAGTTAGTCCTTGTGGGTTCACCCCTCCACTTT. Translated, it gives CASSQLVLVGSPLHF.

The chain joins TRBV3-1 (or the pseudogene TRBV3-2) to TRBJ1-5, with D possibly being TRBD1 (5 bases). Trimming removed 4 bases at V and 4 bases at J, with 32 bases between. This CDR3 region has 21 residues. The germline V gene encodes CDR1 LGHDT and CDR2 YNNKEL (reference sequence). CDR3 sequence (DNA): TGTGCCAGCAGCCCAGGGACTTTTAGGCCGCCCAACCCCCGTCGAAATCAGCCCCAGCATTTT. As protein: CASSPGTFRPPNPRRNQPQHF.